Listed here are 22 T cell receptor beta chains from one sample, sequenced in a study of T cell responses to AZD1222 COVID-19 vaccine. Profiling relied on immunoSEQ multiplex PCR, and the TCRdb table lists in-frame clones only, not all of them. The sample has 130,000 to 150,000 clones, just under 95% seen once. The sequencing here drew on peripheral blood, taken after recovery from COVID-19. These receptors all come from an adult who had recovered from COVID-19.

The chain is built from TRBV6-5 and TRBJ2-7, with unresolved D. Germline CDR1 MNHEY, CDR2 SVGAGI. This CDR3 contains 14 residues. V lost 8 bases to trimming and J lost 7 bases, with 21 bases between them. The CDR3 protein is CASSKGLSTGEQYF. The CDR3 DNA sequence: TGTGCCAGCTCAAAAGGGCTATCCACGGGTGAGCAGTACTTC.

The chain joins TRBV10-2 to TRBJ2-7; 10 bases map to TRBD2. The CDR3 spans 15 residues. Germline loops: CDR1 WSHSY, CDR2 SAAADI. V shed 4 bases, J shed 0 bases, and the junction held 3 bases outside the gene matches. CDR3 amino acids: CASSGTSGTSYEQYF. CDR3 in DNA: TGCGCCAGCAGTGGAACTAGCGGGACCTCCTACGAGCAGTACTTC.

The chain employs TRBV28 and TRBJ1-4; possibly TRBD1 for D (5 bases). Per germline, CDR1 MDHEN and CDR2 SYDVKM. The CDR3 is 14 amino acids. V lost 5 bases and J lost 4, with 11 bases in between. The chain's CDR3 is CASSDPGLNEKLFF. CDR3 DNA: TGTGCCAGCAGTGACCCGGGGCTTAATGAAAAACTGTTTTTT.

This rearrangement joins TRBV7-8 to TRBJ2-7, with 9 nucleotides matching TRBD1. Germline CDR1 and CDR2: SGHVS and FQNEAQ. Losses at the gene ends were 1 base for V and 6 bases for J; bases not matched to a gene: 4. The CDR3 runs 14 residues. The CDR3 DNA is TGTGCCAGCAGCTTAGTACAGGGGGCGGCCGAGCAGTACTTC. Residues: CASSLVQGAAEQYF.

The CDR3 sequence: CASSSTAGQPLNEQYF. In nucleotides, the CDR3 is TGTGCCAGCAGTTCTACCGCCGGGCAGCCCCTGAACGAGCAGTACTTC. The rearrangement links TRBV28 to TRBJ2-7, with D hard to call. V was cut by 4 bases and J by 5 bases, with 21 bases left in between. The CDR3 extends over 16 amino acids. Germline V gene data show CDR1 as MDHEN and CDR2 as SYDVKM.

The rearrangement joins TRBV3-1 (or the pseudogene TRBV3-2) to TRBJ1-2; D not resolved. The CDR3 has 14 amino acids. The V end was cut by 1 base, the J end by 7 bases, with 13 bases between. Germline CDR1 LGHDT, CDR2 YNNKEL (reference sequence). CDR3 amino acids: CASSQAAIGRGYTF. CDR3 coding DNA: TGTGCCAGCAGCCAAGCAGCTATAGGCCGTGGCTACACCTTC.

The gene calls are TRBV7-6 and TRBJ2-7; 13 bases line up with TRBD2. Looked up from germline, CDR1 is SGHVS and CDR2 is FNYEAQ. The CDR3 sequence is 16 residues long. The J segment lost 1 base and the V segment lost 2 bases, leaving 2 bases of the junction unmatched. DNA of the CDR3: TGTGCCAGCAGCTTAAGGGGACTAGCGGGGTCCTACGAGCAGTACTTC. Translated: CASSLRGLAGSYEQYF.

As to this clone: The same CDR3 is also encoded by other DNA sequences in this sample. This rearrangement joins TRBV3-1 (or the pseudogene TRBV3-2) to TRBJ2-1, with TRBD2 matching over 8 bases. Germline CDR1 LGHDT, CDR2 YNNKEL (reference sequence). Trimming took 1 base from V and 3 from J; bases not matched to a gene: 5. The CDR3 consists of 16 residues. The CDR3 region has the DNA TGTGCCAGCAGCCAAGTGCGGCTAGCGGGCTACAATGAGCAGTTCTTC. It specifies CASSQVRLAGYNEQFF.

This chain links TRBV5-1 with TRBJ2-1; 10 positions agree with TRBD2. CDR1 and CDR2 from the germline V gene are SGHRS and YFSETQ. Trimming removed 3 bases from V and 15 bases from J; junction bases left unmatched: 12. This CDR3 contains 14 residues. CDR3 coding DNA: TGCGCCAGCAGCTGGGGGTCTAGCGGGAGTGATGGGTTCTTC. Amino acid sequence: CASSWGSSGSDGFF.

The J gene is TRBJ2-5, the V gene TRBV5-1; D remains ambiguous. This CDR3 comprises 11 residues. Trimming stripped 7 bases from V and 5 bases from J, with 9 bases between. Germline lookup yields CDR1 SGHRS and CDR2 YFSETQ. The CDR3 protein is CASGLGETQYF. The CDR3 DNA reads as TGCGCCAGCGGGCTTGGCGAGACCCAGTACTTC.

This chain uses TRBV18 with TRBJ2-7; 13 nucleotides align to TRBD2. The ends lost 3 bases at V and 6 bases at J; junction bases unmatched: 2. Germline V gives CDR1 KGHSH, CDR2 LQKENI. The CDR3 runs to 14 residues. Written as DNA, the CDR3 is TGTGCCAGCTCACCTAGGACTAGCGGGGGCGAGCAGTACTTC. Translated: CASSPRTSGGEQYF.

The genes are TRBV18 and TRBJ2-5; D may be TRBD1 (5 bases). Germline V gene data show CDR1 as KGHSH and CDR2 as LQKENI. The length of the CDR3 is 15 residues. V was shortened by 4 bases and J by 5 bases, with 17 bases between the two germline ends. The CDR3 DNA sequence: TGTGCCAGCTCACAAAGCCAGGGCCTCCGGGAGACCCAGTACTTC. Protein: CASSQSQGLRETQYF.

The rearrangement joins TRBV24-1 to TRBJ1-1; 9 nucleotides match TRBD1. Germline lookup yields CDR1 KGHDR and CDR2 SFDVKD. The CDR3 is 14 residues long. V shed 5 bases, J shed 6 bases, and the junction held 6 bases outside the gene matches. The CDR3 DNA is TGTGCCACCAGTGGTGGACAGGGGACGGCTGAAGCTTTCTTT. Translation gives CATSGGQGTAEAFF.

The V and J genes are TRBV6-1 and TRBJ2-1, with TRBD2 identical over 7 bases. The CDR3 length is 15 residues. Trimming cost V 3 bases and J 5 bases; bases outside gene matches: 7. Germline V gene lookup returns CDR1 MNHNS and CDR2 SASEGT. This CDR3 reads CASSERERFDNEQFF. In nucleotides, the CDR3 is TGTGCCAGCAGTGAGCGGGAGAGGTTCGACAATGAGCAGTTCTTC.

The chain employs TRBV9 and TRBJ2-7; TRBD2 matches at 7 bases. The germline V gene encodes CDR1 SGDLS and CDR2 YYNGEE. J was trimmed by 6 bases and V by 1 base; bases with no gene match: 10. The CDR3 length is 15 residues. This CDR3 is CASSVSGGGPGEQYF. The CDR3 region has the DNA TGTGCCAGCAGCGTAAGTGGGGGAGGGCCGGGCGAGCAGTACTTC.

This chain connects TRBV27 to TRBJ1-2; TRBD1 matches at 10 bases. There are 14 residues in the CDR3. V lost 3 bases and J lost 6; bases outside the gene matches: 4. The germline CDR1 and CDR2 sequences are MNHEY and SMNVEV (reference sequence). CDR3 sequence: CASSLRQGADGYTF. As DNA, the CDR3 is TGTGCCAGCAGTTTGAGACAGGGGGCGGATGGCTACACCTTC.

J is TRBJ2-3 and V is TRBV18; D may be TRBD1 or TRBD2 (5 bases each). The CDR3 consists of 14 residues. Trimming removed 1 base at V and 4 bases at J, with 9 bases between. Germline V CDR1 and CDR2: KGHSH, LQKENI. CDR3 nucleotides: TGTGCCAGCTCACCACGGGACGGCTCAGATACGCAGTATTTT. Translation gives CASSPRDGSDTQYF.

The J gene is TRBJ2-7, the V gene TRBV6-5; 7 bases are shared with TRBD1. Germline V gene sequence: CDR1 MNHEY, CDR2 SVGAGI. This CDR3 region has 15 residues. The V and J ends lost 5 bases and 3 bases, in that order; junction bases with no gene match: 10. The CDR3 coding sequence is TGTGCCAGCAGTACATGGGGACAGAGGATCTACGAGCAGTACTTC. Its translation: CASSTWGQRIYEQYF.

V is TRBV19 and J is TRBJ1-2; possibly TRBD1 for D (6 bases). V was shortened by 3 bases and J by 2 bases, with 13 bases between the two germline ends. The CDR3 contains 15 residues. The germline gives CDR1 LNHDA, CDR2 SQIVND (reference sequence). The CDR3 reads CASSIWTESNYGYTF. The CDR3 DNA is TGTGCCAGTAGTATCTGGACAGAGTCGAACTATGGCTACACCTTC.

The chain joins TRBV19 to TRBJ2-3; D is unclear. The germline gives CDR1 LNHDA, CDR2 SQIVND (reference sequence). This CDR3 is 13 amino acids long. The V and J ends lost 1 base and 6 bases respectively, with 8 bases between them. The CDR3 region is CASSIGPGDTQYF. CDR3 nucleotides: TGTGCCAGTAGTATAGGCCCCGGGGATACGCAGTATTTT.

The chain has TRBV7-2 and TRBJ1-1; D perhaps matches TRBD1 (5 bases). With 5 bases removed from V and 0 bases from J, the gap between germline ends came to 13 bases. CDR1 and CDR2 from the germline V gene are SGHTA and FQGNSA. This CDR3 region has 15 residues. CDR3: CASSLTGRVNTEAFF. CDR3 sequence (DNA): TGTGCCAGCAGCCTGACGGGACGGGTGAACACTGAAGCTTTCTTT.

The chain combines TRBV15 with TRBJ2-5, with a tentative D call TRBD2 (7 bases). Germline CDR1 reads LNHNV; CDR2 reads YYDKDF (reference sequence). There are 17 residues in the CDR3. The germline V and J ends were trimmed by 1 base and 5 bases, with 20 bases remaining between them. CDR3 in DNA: TGTGCCACCAGCAGAGTTGCCCTGGGGGGGCCGGACGAGACCCAGTACTTC. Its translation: CATSRVALGGPDETQYF.